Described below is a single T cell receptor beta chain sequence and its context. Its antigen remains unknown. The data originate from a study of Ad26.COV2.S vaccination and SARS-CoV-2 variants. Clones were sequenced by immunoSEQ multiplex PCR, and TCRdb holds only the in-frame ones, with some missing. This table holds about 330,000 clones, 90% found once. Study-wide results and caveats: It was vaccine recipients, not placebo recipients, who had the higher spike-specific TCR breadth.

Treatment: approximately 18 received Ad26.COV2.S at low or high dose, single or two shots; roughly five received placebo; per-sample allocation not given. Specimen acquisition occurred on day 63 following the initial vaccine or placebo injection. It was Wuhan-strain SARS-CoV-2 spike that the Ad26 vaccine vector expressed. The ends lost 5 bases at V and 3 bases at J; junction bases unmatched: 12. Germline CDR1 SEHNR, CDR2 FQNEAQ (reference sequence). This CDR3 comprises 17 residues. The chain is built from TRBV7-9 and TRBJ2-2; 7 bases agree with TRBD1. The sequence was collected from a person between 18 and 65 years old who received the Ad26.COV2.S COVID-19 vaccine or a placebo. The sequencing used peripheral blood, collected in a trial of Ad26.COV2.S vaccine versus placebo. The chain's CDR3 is CASSDPGQRPDTGELFF. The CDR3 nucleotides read TGTGCCAGCAGCGACCCGGGACAGCGTCCCGACACCGGGGAGCTGTTTTTT.